A selection of T cell receptor beta chains follows, all from one sample in a study of T cell responses to AZD1222 COVID-19 vaccine. Profiled with immunoSEQ multiplex PCR; TCRdb holds only in-frame clones, not every one. Among about 150,000 clones listed, 75% to 95% were seen once. The input for sequencing was peripheral blood, taken on day 0 of AZD1222 vaccination. These receptors came from an adult in good health. The CDR3 runs from the conserved cysteine through the conserved F or W. Each record gives: V gene, J gene, D gene, clone size, CDR3 DNA, CDR3 protein. The D gene is left open where the match is weak. Clone size is given for some rows only: seen once, a few or many times, or a class if the clone is expanded.

V gene: TRBV6-4; J gene: TRBJ1-1; D gene: .; clone size: .; CDR3 DNA: TGTGCCAGCAGCAGGAGAATGAACACTGAAGCTTTCTTT; CDR3 protein: CASSRRMNTEAFF
V gene: TRBV18; J gene: TRBJ1-5; D gene: .; clone size: .; CDR3 DNA: TGTGCCAGCTCACCACTCGGACATACCAATCAGCCCCAGCATTTT; CDR3 protein: CASSPLGHTNQPQHF
V gene: TRBV9; J gene: TRBJ1-1; D gene: .; clone size: few; CDR3 DNA: TGTGCCACCCGAGCTGCCGGGACGGAGAACACTGAAGCTTTCTTT; CDR3 protein: CATRAAGTENTEAFF
V gene: TRBV5-6; J gene: TRBJ2-7; D gene: TRBD1; clone size: once; CDR3 DNA: TGTGCCAGCAGCTCCCGGGGACAGGTAACCTACGAGCAGTACTTC; CDR3 protein: CASSSRGQVTYEQYF
V gene: TRBV18; J gene: TRBJ2-1; D gene: .; clone size: .; CDR3 DNA: TGTGCCAGCTCACCGCGCAGGGGGGGTAGTGAGCAGTTCTTC; CDR3 protein: CASSPRRGGSEQFF
V gene: TRBV19; J gene: TRBJ2-1; D gene: TRBD2; clone size: .; CDR3 DNA: TGTGCCAGTAGTATAGATCGGCTAGCGGGGTCACATGAGCAGTTCTTC; CDR3 protein: CASSIDRLAGSHEQFF
V gene: TRBV5-1; J gene: TRBJ1-4; D gene: .; clone size: .; CDR3 DNA: TGCGCCAGCAGCTTACGGGGGACTAATGAAAAACTGTTTTTT; CDR3 protein: CASSLRGTNEKLFF
V gene: TRBV5-6; J gene: TRBJ2-3; D gene: TRBD2; clone size: .; CDR3 DNA: TGTGCCAGCAGCTCGTTACTAGCGGGGGGGCTCGGAGAAACAGATACGCAGTATTTT; CDR3 protein: CASSSLLAGGLGETDTQYF
V gene: TRBV7-9; J gene: TRBJ2-1; D gene: .; clone size: .; CDR3 DNA: TGTGCCAGCAGCGCGACCAGGGGTTACAATGAGCAGTTCTTC; CDR3 protein: CASSATRGYNEQFF
V gene: TRBV15; J gene: TRBJ1-2; D gene: TRBD1; clone size: .; CDR3 DNA: TGTGCCACCAGCAGGGGACAGGGGGCTTATGGCTACACCTTC; CDR3 protein: CATSRGQGAYGYTF
V gene: TRBV4-2; J gene: TRBJ2-7; D gene: .; clone size: .; CDR3 DNA: TGTGCCAGCAGCCAAGATCTCCGGGGTGGGGGCGAGCAGTACTTC; CDR3 protein: CASSQDLRGGGEQYF
V gene: TRBV28; J gene: TRBJ1-3; D gene: .; clone size: .; CDR3 DNA: TGTGCCAGCCGGGAGAATGGAGGAAACACCATATATTTT; CDR3 protein: CASRENGGNTIYF
V gene: TRBV4-3; J gene: TRBJ2-7; D gene: TRBD2; clone size: .; CDR3 DNA: TGCGCCAGCAGCCAAGTTCCTAGCGGGAGTGGCGAGCAGTACTTC; CDR3 protein: CASSQVPSGSGEQYF
V gene: TRBV6-5; J gene: TRBJ2-7; D gene: .; clone size: .; CDR3 DNA: TGTGCCAGCAGTTCCCTGACAGGATACGAGCAGTACTTC; CDR3 protein: CASSSLTGYEQYF
V gene: TRBV19; J gene: TRBJ1-2; D gene: .; clone size: .; CDR3 DNA: TGTGCCAGTAGGTTCCGGCCACAAGGGGGCTACACCTTC; CDR3 protein: CASRFRPQGGYTF
V gene: TRBV5-1; J gene: TRBJ2-3; D gene: .; clone size: .; CDR3 DNA: TGCGCCAGCAGCTTGGATCTGGGGGCGGTAGATACGCAGTATTTT; CDR3 protein: CASSLDLGAVDTQYF
V gene: TRBV5-4; J gene: TRBJ1-1; D gene: .; clone size: .; CDR3 DNA: TGTGCCAGCAGCTTCCCCGGGGCGCAGAACACTGAAGCTTTCTTT; CDR3 protein: CASSFPGAQNTEAFF
V gene: TRBV11-2; J gene: TRBJ1-3; D gene: .; clone size: .; CDR3 DNA: TGTGCCAGCAGGGTAGGAGGCGCTGGAAACACCATATATTTT; CDR3 protein: CASRVGGAGNTIYF
V gene: TRBV7-8; J gene: TRBJ2-2; D gene: .; clone size: .; CDR3 DNA: TGTGCCAGCAGCCCCGTGGGGCTAGCAGGCGGGGAGCTGTTTTTT; CDR3 protein: CASSPVGLAGGELFF
V gene: TRBV6-6; J gene: TRBJ2-3; D gene: .; clone size: .; CDR3 DNA: TGTGCCAGCAGTTATTTTTCACCTAGCACAGATACGCAGTATTTT; CDR3 protein: CASSYFSPSTDTQYF
V gene: TRBV7-8; J gene: TRBJ1-6; D gene: .; clone size: .; CDR3 DNA: TGTGCCAGCAGCCCTAGCGGGGTTTCTAATTCACCCCTCCACTTT; CDR3 protein: CASSPSGVSNSPLHF
V gene: TRBV4-1; J gene: TRBJ1-1; D gene: TRBD1; clone size: .; CDR3 DNA: TGCGCCAGCAGCCTGAAGACAGGGAATACTGAAGCTTTCTTT; CDR3 protein: CASSLKTGNTEAFF
V gene: TRBV6-1; J gene: TRBJ2-7; D gene: .; clone size: once; CDR3 DNA: TGTGCCAGCAGTGAACCGCAGGGGTTATACGAGCAGTACTTC; CDR3 protein: CASSEPQGLYEQYF
V gene: TRBV5-1; J gene: TRBJ2-2; D gene: .; clone size: few; CDR3 DNA: TGCGCCAGCACGCGGGGAACCGGGGAGCTGTTTTTT; CDR3 protein: CASTRGTGELFF
V gene: TRBV9; J gene: TRBJ1-6; D gene: .; clone size: .; CDR3 DNA: TGTGCCAGCAGCGCAGAAGGGGGTGGGTCACCCCTCCACTTT; CDR3 protein: CASSAEGGGSPLHF
V gene: TRBV6-5; J gene: TRBJ1-1; D gene: .; clone size: .; CDR3 DNA: TGTGCCAGCAGCCCGAACAGGGTTACTGAAGCTTTCTTT; CDR3 protein: CASSPNRVTEAFF
V gene: TRBV20-1; J gene: TRBJ1-5; D gene: .; clone size: .; CDR3 DNA: TGCAGTGCTAGTTACGGGGGAGAGCAGCCCCAGCATTTT; CDR3 protein: CSASYGGEQPQHF
V gene: TRBV7-3; J gene: TRBJ2-2; D gene: .; clone size: .; CDR3 DNA: TGTGCCAGCAGCCGCCGCGGATCGGACGGGGAGCTGTTTTTT; CDR3 protein: CASSRRGSDGELFF
V gene: TRBV6-1; J gene: TRBJ2-5; D gene: TRBD2; clone size: .; CDR3 DNA: TGTGCCAGCAGTGACCCCCCACTAGCGGGATATCAAGAGACCCAGTACTTC; CDR3 protein: CASSDPPLAGYQETQYF
V gene: TRBV4-2; J gene: TRBJ1-5; D gene: .; clone size: .; CDR3 DNA: TGTGCCAGCAGCCAAAGTGTAGATCAGCCCCAGCATTTT; CDR3 protein: CASSQSVDQPQHF
V gene: TRBV5-5; J gene: TRBJ1-6; D gene: TRBD1; clone size: .; CDR3 DNA: TGTGCCAGCAGCAGGACAGGGGGCCTGTCACCCCTCCACTTT; CDR3 protein: CASSRTGGLSPLHF
V gene: TRBV5-4; J gene: TRBJ1-1; D gene: .; clone size: .; CDR3 DNA: TGTGCCAGCAGCGGGGGTCGGGGTGAAGCTTTCTTT; CDR3 protein: CASSGGRGEAFF
V gene: TRBV19; J gene: TRBJ1-2; D gene: .; clone size: .; CDR3 DNA: TGTGCCAGTAGTATGATAACAGCGAATGGCTACACCTTC; CDR3 protein: CASSMITANGYTF
V gene: TRBV7-2; J gene: TRBJ2-7; D gene: TRBD2; clone size: .; CDR3 DNA: TGTGCCAGCAGCATATTAGGACTAGCGAACGTCTACGAGCAGTACTTC; CDR3 protein: CASSILGLANVYEQYF
V gene: TRBV14; J gene: TRBJ2-7; D gene: .; clone size: .; CDR3 DNA: TGTGCCAGCAGCCATTACCGGGACCCTCCTGTCTACGAGCAGTACTTC; CDR3 protein: CASSHYRDPPVYEQYF
V gene: TRBV28; J gene: TRBJ2-1; D gene: TRBD2; clone size: .; CDR3 DNA: TGTGCCAGCAGTTTATTATTTTCCAGCGGGAGGGACCATGAGCAGTTCTTC; CDR3 protein: CASSLLFSSGRDHEQFF
V gene: TRBV27; J gene: TRBJ1-4; D gene: TRBD1; clone size: .; CDR3 DNA: TGTGCCAGCGGACAGGGAGCAACTAATGAAAAACTGTTTTTT; CDR3 protein: CASGQGATNEKLFF
V gene: TRBV30; J gene: TRBJ2-4; D gene: TRBD2; clone size: .; CDR3 DNA: TGTGCCTGGAGTCAAACCCGGACTAGCGGGCTAGCCAAAAACATTCAGTACTTC; CDR3 protein: CAWSQTRTSGLAKNIQYF
V gene: TRBV19; J gene: TRBJ2-5; D gene: .; clone size: once; CDR3 DNA: TGTGCCAGTAGTATTCAAGTTTTAGAGACCCAGTACTTC; CDR3 protein: CASSIQVLETQYF
V gene: TRBV5-6; J gene: TRBJ1-3; D gene: .; clone size: .; CDR3 DNA: TGTGCCAGCAGTTTCAGCTTCTCTGGAAACACCATATATTTT; CDR3 protein: CASSFSFSGNTIYF